This T cell receptor (beta chain) was obtained from a study of T-cell reconstitution after alpha-beta-depleted transplantation in children. For this clonotype: The antigen is unknown.

V lost 9 bases to trimming and J lost 1 base, with 8 bases between them. The CDR3 has 13 residues. Germline-derived CDR1 and CDR2 are KGHDR and SFDVKD. Preparation of the TCRbeta library was carried out with unique molecular identifiers. Each CDR3 protein gets one entry after TCRdb re-called the PCR reads with MiXCR. The sample holds some 550,000 distinct CDR3 sequences, more than 20% seen once. Broader study findings: It was reported that alpha-beta T cells came from several hundred expanded graft clones (about two months after transplant).

This receptor was identified in a boy under two years old who had a stem cell transplant for acute myeloid leukemia, so the T cells may come from the graft donor. The rearrangement links TRBV24-1 to TRBJ2-2; possible D gene TRBD2, 5 bases. Sample: PBMCs, mostly from graft donor cells, taken 360 days after TCRalphabeta/CD19-depleted stem cell transplant. CDR3 bases: TGTGCCACCGGTCGGGGGAACACCGGGGAGCTGTTTTTT. Protein: CATGRGNTGELFF.